Sequencing of this T cell receptor beta chain was carried out in a study of Graves' ophthalmopathy and Graves' hyperthyroidism. Study-wide results and caveats: Ophthalmopathy progression was predicted by the model at just over 70% sensitivity and less than 75% specificity. Among thyroid clonotypes expanded above 0.001 frequency, most also appeared in blood.

Where ophthalmopathy was present, donors had moderate-to-severe activity, CAS ≥3, NOSPECS ≥4 and duration under 3 months. This clonotype was counted at least ten times. Antigen unknown. RNA transcripts were the template, and TCR beta CDR3 regions were amplified from them. Investigators did first-round RT-PCR with HTBI primers, then second-round multiplex PCR. TCRdb re-derived calls from the multiplex PCR reads in MiXCR, one entry per CDR3 protein. Of about 220,000 distinct CDR3 sequences in the sample, roughly 21% were seen once. With 1 base removed from V and 10 bases from J, the gap between germline ends came to 10 bases. The length of the CDR3 is 12 residues. Germline CDR1 is LGHNT and CDR2 is FRNRAP.

The V call is TRBV12-5, the J call TRBJ1-1; the D gene is possibly TRBD1 (5 bases). The TCR was taken from a woman in her forties or fifties with Graves' ophthalmopathy. Sequenced input: peripheral blood. CDR3 amino acids: CASGLGGRGAFF. The CDR3 DNA reads TGTGCTAGTGGTTTGGGGGGTAGGGGAGCTTTCTTT.